This T cell receptor beta chain is drawn from a study of post-analysis software for immune sequencing data. Across the whole study: Some patients lacked subtype; others had relapsing-remitting, secondary progressive or progressive-relapsing disease.

Tagging with unique molecular identifiers was a feature of the TCR beta cDNA libraries. Using its own MiXCR run on the PCR reads, TCRdb lists one record per CDR3 protein. This table holds fewer than 600,000 distinct CDR3 sequences, 45% found once. Study-wide results and caveats: The study found TRBV5-6, TRBV5-1 and TRBV20-1 among roughly 5 TRBV segments more frequent in patients than controls.

The CDR3 has 17 amino acids. CDR1 is SGHKS, CDR2 YYEKEE, per germline (reference sequence). A note on this clonotype: Its antigen is undetermined. Possible read error: a much larger clone is one base away.

The chain employs TRBV5-5 and TRBJ2-1, with TRBD1 matching over 7 bases. Judging by the DNA end, TRBJ2-7 fits better; the J call may be wrong. Sequences were obtained from blood. The TCR comes from a girl aged 5-17 years with multiple sclerosis. DNA of the CDR3: TGTGCCAGCAGCTTTAAGGGTTCGGACAGGCCCTACAATGAGCAGTACTTC. Its translation: CASSFKGSDRPYNEQYF.